This T cell receptor (beta chain) is drawn from a study of radiotherapy plus CTLA-4 blockade in lung cancer. Study information: Of the patients, about 20% showed objective responses and approximately 34% attained disease control.

The length of the CDR3 is 13 residues. The germline CDR1 and CDR2 sequences are MNHEY and SMNVEV (reference sequence). V dropped 5 bases and J dropped 4; count of bases not matched to a gene: 4. Those patients who had chemo-refractory metastatic non-small-cell lung cancer were given focal radiation along with CTLA-4 blockade through ipilimumab. Data came from immunoSEQ multiplex PCR; TCRdb stores just in-frame clones and leaves some out. This repertoire shows 30,000 to 35,000 clones, roughly 80% found once; its top ten account for approximately 7.5%. Worth noting for this clone: Its antigen is unknown.

Overall study results and limits: The authors reported that early blood T cell clone dynamics, with interferon-beta, best predicted response. Blood saw expansion of tumor-derived TCR clones after radiotherapy plus ipilimumab.

The chain couples TRBV27 to TRBJ1-1, with TRBD1 matching over 7 bases. Sequencing was performed on peripheral blood, taken from a patient treated with radiotherapy plus ipilimumab. This sequence originates from a human donor with non-small cell lung cancer who had stable disease on radiotherapy plus ipilimumab. CDR3 in amino acids: CASSRGQITEAFF. Here the CDR3 DNA reads TGTGCCAGCAGTAGGGGACAGATCACTGAAGCTTTCTTT.